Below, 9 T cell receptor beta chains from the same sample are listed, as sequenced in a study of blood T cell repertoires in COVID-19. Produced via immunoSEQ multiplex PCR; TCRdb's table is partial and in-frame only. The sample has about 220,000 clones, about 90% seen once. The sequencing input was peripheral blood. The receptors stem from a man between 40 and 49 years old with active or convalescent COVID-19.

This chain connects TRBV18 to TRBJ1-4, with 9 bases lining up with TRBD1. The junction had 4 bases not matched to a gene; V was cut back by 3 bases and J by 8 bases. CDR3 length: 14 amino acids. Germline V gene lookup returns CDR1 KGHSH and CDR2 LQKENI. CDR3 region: CASSPGQGPEKLFF. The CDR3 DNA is TGTGCCAGCTCACCGGGACAGGGACCCGAAAAACTGTTTTTT.

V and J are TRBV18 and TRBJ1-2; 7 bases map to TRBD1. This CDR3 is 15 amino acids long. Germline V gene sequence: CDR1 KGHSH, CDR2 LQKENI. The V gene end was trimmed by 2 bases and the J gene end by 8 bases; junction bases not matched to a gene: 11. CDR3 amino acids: CASSPTLEQGRGYTF. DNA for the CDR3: TGTGCCAGCTCACCAACACTAGAACAGGGGAGGGGCTACACCTTC.

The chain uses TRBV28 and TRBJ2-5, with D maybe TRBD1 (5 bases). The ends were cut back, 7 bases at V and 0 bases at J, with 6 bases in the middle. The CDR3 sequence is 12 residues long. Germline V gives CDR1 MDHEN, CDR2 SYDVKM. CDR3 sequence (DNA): TGTGCCAGCAAGGGGTACCAAGAGACCCAGTACTTC. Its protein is CASKGYQETQYF.

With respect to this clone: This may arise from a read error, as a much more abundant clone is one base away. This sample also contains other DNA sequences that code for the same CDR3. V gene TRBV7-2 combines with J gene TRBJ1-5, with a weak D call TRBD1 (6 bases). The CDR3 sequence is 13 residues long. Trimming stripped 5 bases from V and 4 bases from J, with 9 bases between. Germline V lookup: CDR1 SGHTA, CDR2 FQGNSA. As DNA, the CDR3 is TGTGCCAGCAGCCTACAGGGAAATCAGCCCCAGCATTTT. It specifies CASSLQGNQPQHF.

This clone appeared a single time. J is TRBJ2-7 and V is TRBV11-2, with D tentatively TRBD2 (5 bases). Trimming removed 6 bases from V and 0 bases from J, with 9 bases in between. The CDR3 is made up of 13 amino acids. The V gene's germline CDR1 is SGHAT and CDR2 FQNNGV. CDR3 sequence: CASRGSDSYEQYF. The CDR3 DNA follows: TGTGCCAGCAGAGGTAGCGACTCCTACGAGCAGTACTTC.

CDR3 region: CASSPLLLGEQFF. CDR3 DNA sequence: TGTGCCAGCAGTCCATTATTACTCGGTGAGCAGTTCTTC. The chain links TRBV27 to TRBJ2-1; D gene uncertain. The CDR3 extends over 13 amino acids. Germline V gives CDR1 MNHEY, CDR2 SMNVEV (reference sequence). The germline V and J ends were trimmed by 5 bases and 9 bases, with 14 bases remaining between them.

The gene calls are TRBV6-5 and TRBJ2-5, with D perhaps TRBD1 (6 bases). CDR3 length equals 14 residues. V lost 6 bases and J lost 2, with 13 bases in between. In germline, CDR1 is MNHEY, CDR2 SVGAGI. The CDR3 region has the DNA TGTGCCAGCAGCAGATCGACAGGACAAGAGACCCAGTACTTC. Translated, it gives CASSRSTGQETQYF.

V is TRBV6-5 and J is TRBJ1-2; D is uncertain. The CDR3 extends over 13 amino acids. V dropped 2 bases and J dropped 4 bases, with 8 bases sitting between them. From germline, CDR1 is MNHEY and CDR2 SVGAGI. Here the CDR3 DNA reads TGTGCCAGCAGTTACCCCTCGGGCTATGGCTACACCTTC. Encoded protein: CASSYPSGYGYTF.

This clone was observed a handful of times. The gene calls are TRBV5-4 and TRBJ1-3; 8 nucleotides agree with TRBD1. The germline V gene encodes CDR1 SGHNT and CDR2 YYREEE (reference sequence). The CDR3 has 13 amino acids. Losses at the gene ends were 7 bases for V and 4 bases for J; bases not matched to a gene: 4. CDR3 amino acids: CASARTGGNTIYF. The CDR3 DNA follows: TGTGCCAGCGCCAGGACAGGGGGAAACACCATATATTTT.